Presented here are 27 T cell receptor beta chains from one specimen sequenced in a study of T cells after yellow fever vaccination. One entry per CDR3 protein results from TCRdb running MiXCR on the 5' RACE reads. The sample has about 500,000 distinct CDR3 sequences, about a sixth seen once; the top ten hold roughly a sixth. The sequences come from PBMCs, collected 5 to 6 days after the first yellow fever vaccination. The receptors come from a man between 18 and 29 years old who received the YFV17D yellow fever vaccine.

This clonotype showed up just a few times. The rearrangement links TRBV14 to TRBJ2-5; D perhaps matches TRBD1 (5 bases). From germline, CDR1 is SGHDN and CDR2 FVKESK. CDR3 length equals 14 residues. V was trimmed by 0 bases and J by 2 bases, leaving 7 bases between them. CDR3 DNA sequence: TGTGCCAGCAGCCAAGATCAGGGACAAGAGACCCAGTACTTC. This translates into CASSQDQGQETQYF.

Comment on this clonotype: This sequence may be a read error, since a much larger clone differs from it by one base. The chain carries TRBV7-2 and TRBJ2-5; no clear D gene. Germline CDR1 and CDR2: SGHTA and FQGNSA. This CDR3 comprises 12 residues. The ends were cut back, 8 bases at V and 2 bases at J, with 9 bases in the middle. The CDR3 sequence: CASRPGQETQYF. In DNA, the CDR3 is TGTGCCAGCCGCCCAGGACAAGAGACCCAGTACTTC.

This chain links TRBV27 with TRBJ1-6; D call uncertain. CDR3 length: 13 amino acids. The V end lost 5 bases, the J end lost 10 bases, and 12 bases lay between the germline ends. Germline V gives CDR1 MNHEY, CDR2 SMNVEV (reference sequence). The CDR3 reads CASSEHSRSPLHF. The CDR3 nucleotides are TGTGCCAGCAGTGAACACTCCAGGTCACCCCTCCACTTT.

J is TRBJ2-2 and V is TRBV5-1, with D perhaps matching TRBD2 (5 bases). The CDR3 is made up of 13 amino acids. CDR1 is SGHRS, CDR2 YFSETQ, per germline. V was shortened by 7 bases and J by 5 bases, with 12 bases between the two germline ends. The CDR3 sequence is CASGKRETGELFF. The CDR3 region has the DNA TGCGCCAGCGGAAAACGGGAAACCGGGGAGCTGTTTTTT.

The V gene is TRBV12-3 or TRBV12-4, the J gene TRBJ2-3; TRBD1 agrees at 8 bases. J gave up 3 bases and V 5 bases, and 7 bases lay outside the gene matches. The CDR3 runs to 15 residues. The CDR3 region has the DNA TGTGCCAGCAGTCGTAGACAGGGGTTGACAGATACGCAGTATTTT. Translation gives CASSRRQGLTDTQYF.

The table lists this clonotype with many counts. The J gene is TRBJ2-3, the V gene TRBV7-2; D is unclear. The germline V gene encodes CDR1 SGHTA and CDR2 FQGNSA. This CDR3 region has 12 residues. V shed 5 bases and J shed 10 bases, with 13 bases lying between them. DNA for the CDR3: TGTGCCAGCAGCACCTACCCGGGTGCGCAGTATTTT. Protein sequence: CASSTYPGAQYF.

The chain has TRBV27 and TRBJ2-3; 9 bases line up with TRBD2. V trimming: 3 bases; J trimming: 6 bases; junction bases outside the gene matches: 7. CDR3 length: 15 amino acids. Germline V CDR1 and CDR2: MNHEY, SMNVEV (reference sequence). CDR3 bases: TGTGCCAGCAGTTTGATAGCGGGGGTCGAGGATACGCAGTATTTT. Amino acid sequence: CASSLIAGVEDTQYF.

This chain uses TRBV7-9 with TRBJ2-1; D unclear. Between the trimmed V and J ends, which lost 1 base and 7 bases, there was a span of 8 bases. Germline CDR1 and CDR2: SEHNR and FQNEAQ (reference sequence). This CDR3 is built from 13 residues. Here the CDR3 reads CASSLGLNNEQFF. CDR3 bases: TGTGCCAGCAGCTTAGGCCTCAATAATGAGCAGTTCTTC.

The rearrangement links TRBV9 to TRBJ2-3; D is perhaps TRBD2 (5 bases). CDR1 and CDR2 from the germline V gene are SGDLS and YYNGEE. The V gene lost 0 bases and the J gene lost 0 bases, with 8 bases spanning the gap. This CDR3 is built from 15 residues. CDR3 sequence: CASSVGLPSTDTQYF. CDR3 DNA: TGTGCCAGCAGCGTAGGACTACCTAGCACAGATACGCAGTATTTT.

In its sample, this clonotype was seen a few times. The chain links TRBV20-1 to TRBJ1-1; TRBD1 might be the D (6 bases). Germline V gene lookup returns CDR1 DFQATT and CDR2 SNEGSKA (reference sequence). The CDR3 consists of 13 residues. With 6 bases removed from V and 5 bases from J, the gap between germline ends came to 16 bases. This CDR3 is CSAPSGGGTEAFF. The DNA of the CDR3 is TGCAGTGCCCCGTCGGGGGGCGGAACTGAAGCTTTCTTT.

The gene calls are TRBV7-2 and TRBJ2-2; tentative D call: TRBD1 (6 bases). Per the germline V gene, CDR1 is SGHTA and CDR2 is FQGNSA. V shed 6 bases and J shed 5 bases, with 16 bases lying between them. The CDR3 extends over 15 amino acids. The CDR3 is CASSLNTGFTGELFF. For the CDR3, the DNA is TGTGCCAGCAGTTTAAACACAGGGTTTACCGGGGAGCTGTTTTTT.

This clonotype was recorded only once. The chain uses TRBV19 and TRBJ2-7; TRBD1 agrees at 9 bases. The CDR3 extends over 15 amino acids. Germline trimming cut 6 bases from V and 2 bases from J; bases unmatched to any gene: 8. Germline V CDR1 and CDR2: LNHDA, SQIVND (reference sequence). CDR3 coding DNA: TGTGCCAGTAGCAGCCGCGACAGGGGGACCTACGAGCAGTACTTC. Protein sequence: CASSSRDRGTYEQYF. The variable domain in full, with the rest retrieved from reference TRBV19 and TRBJ2-7, is DGGITQSPKYLFRKEGQNVTLSCEQNLNHDAMYWYRQDPGQGLRLIYYSQIVNDFQKGDIAEGYSVSREKKESFPLTVTSAQKNPTAFYLCASSSRDRGTYEQYFGPGTRLTVT.

This clonotype was recorded a few times. The CDR3 reads CASSLSWAGVSTDTQYF. The CDR3, as DNA: TGTGCCAGCAGCTTATCGTGGGCGGGGGTTTCGACAGATACGCAGTATTTT. V and J are TRBV7-2 and TRBJ2-3, with 7 bases fitting TRBD2. CDR1 is SGHTA, CDR2 FQGNSA, per germline. CDR3 length equals 17 residues. The junction had 11 bases not matched to a gene; V was cut back by 2 bases and J by 3 bases.

This clonotype was seen many times. The chain employs TRBV5-1 and TRBJ2-1, with TRBD1 identical over 8 bases. Unmatched junction bases numbered 6, after V lost 0 bases and J lost 4 bases. Germline V gene lookup returns CDR1 SGHRS and CDR2 YFSETQ. The CDR3 runs 16 residues. CDR3: CASSLAGTGVYNEQFF. DNA for the CDR3: TGCGCCAGCAGCTTGGCCGGGACAGGAGTTTACAATGAGCAGTTCTTC. The full variable domain, rest sourced from reference TRBV5-1 and TRBJ2-1, is KAGVTQTPRYLIKTRGQQVTLSCSPISGHRSVSWYQQTPGQGLQFLFEYFSETQRNKGNFPGRFSGRQFSNSRSEMNVSTLELGDSALYLCASSLAGTGVYNEQFFGPGTRLTVL.

This CDR3 is CASGFLLGTRHTEAFF. CDR3 DNA sequence: TGTGCTAGTGGGTTTTTGCTCGGGACGAGGCACACTGAAGCTTTCTTT. The J gene is TRBJ1-1, the V gene TRBV12-5; D might be TRBD1 (5 bases). Trimming left V 6 bases short and J 3 bases short, with 20 bases between. The CDR3 sequence is 16 residues long. Germline CDR1 and CDR2: LGHNT and FRNRAP.

The J gene is TRBJ1-1, the V gene TRBV15, with no clear D. The germline V gene has CDR1 LNHNV and CDR2 YYDKDF (reference sequence). The CDR3 length is 15 residues. Trimming removed 4 bases from V and 1 base from J, with 13 bases in between. CDR3 sequence reads: CATSTYPRGNTEAFF. In DNA, the CDR3 is TGTGCCACCAGCACCTATCCCCGGGGGAACACTGAAGCTTTCTTT.

The J gene is TRBJ2-7, the V gene TRBV4-3; TRBD1 matches 9 bases. V gave up 1 base and J gave up 4 bases; unmatched junction bases: 5. Germline V gene lookup returns CDR1 LGHNA and CDR2 YSLEER. The CDR3 loop spans 15 amino acids. The CDR3 region is CASSQGGQGLYEQYF. CDR3 nucleotides: TGCGCCAGCAGCCAAGGGGGACAGGGTTTGTACGAGCAGTACTTC.

This clonotype was seen a few times. The gene calls are TRBV20-1 and TRBJ2-2, with D hard to call. Germline CDR1 DFQATT, CDR2 SNEGSKA (reference sequence). Trimming left V 3 bases short and J 7 bases short, with 6 bases between. The CDR3 has 11 amino acids. The CDR3 DNA follows: TGCAGTGCTAGCGTGGGCGGGGAGCTGTTTTTT. Residues: CSASVGGELFF.

This clonotype appeared many times. The genes are TRBV5-1 and TRBJ2-5; no clear D. This CDR3 comprises 14 residues. Trimming took off 6 bases at V and 1 base at J, with 13 bases between the two ends. Germline V gene lookup returns CDR1 SGHRS and CDR2 YFSETQ. This CDR3 is CASIGLPPQETQYF. The CDR3 region has the DNA TGCGCCAGCATAGGGCTGCCTCCCCAAGAGACCCAGTACTTC.

The genes are TRBV4-1 and TRBJ2-6, with D uncertain. The germline CDR1 and CDR2 sequences are MGHRA and YSYEKL. Trimming cost V 0 bases and J 0 bases, with 15 bases left between them. The CDR3 runs 19 residues. The CDR3 region is CASSQENPGVSSGANVLTF. The CDR3 DNA follows: TGCGCCAGCAGCCAAGAGAACCCTGGCGTCAGCTCTGGGGCCAACGTCCTGACTTTC.

The sample holds many counts of this clonotype. The chain links TRBV7-9 to TRBJ1-1; TRBD1 agrees at 7 bases. This CDR3 is built from 15 residues. Unmatched junction bases numbered 10, after V lost 5 bases and J lost 4 bases. CDR1 and CDR2 (germline): SEHNR, FQNEAQ (reference sequence). The CDR3 reads CASSPRQGSSTEAFF. CDR3 DNA sequence: TGTGCCAGCAGCCCCCGACAGGGCTCGTCCACTGAAGCTTTCTTT.

This clonotype has a handful of counts. V and J are TRBV30 and TRBJ2-3; D not certain. This CDR3 region has 14 residues. Germline V CDR1 and CDR2: GTSNPN, SVGIG (reference sequence). The V and J ends lost 1 base and 2 bases respectively, with 10 bases between them. The CDR3, as DNA: TGTGCCTGGAGTGAGGCTATCTCCACAGATACGCAGTATTTT. It encodes CAWSEAISTDTQYF.

In its sample, this clonotype was seen a few times. The gene calls are TRBV29-1 and TRBJ1-1; 10 bases map to TRBD1. CDR1 and CDR2 from the germline V gene are SQVTM and ANQGSEA. The CDR3 is made up of 14 amino acids. V lost 5 bases to trimming and J lost 2 bases; unmatched junction nucleotides: 5. The CDR3 region is CSVPRTGGNTEAFF. The CDR3 coding sequence is TGCAGCGTTCCAAGGACAGGGGGAAACACTGAAGCTTTCTTT. The full variable domain, completed using reference TRBV29-1 and TRBJ1-1, is SAVISQKPSRDICQRGTSLTIQCQVDSQVTMMFWYRQQPGQSLTLIATANQGSEATYESGFVIDKFPISRPNLTFSTLTVSNMSPEDSSIYLCSVPRTGGNTEAFFGQGTRLTVV.

There are many counts of this clonotype. The V and J genes are TRBV7-9 and TRBJ2-7; D may be TRBD1 or TRBD2 (5 bases each). Germline-derived CDR1 and CDR2 are SEHNR and FQNEAQ (reference sequence). Trimming took off 1 base at V and 6 bases at J, with 16 bases between the two ends. This CDR3 has 15 amino acids. The CDR3 sequence: CASSLVRGPLGEQYV. For the CDR3, the DNA is TGTGCCAGCAGCTTAGTTAGGGGCCCACTAGGCGAGCAGTACGTC.

This clonotype occurred many times. The chain has TRBV5-1 and TRBJ2-1; 9 bases are a match to TRBD2. With 2 bases clipped from V and 5 bases from J, the junction kept 5 bases outside the gene matches. The CDR3 covers 15 residues. Germline lookup yields CDR1 SGHRS and CDR2 YFSETQ. This CDR3 reads CASSFGGGAHNEQFF. The CDR3 DNA reads TGCGCCAGCAGCTTCGGCGGGGGGGCCCACAATGAGCAGTTCTTC.

The table lists this clonotype with many counts. The chain employs TRBV20-1 and TRBJ2-3, with D tentatively TRBD1 (5 bases). Germline V lookup: CDR1 DFQATT, CDR2 SNEGSKA (reference sequence). This CDR3 comprises 14 residues. Trimming shortened V by 5 bases and J by 0 bases, and 12 bases separated the two germline ends. The CDR3 DNA is TGCAGTGCTGTAGAAGGGGCGAGCACAGATACGCAGTATTTT. It codes for CSAVEGASTDTQYF.

The genes are TRBV29-1 and TRBJ2-3; 7 bases match TRBD1. CDR3 length equals 12 residues. Looked up from germline, CDR1 is SQVTM and CDR2 is ANQGSEA. With V trimmed by 6 bases and J by 6 bases, 6 bases remained unmatched. CDR3 in amino acids: CSVSDRRDTQYF. CDR3 in DNA: TGCAGCGTATCGGACAGGAGGGATACGCAGTATTTT.